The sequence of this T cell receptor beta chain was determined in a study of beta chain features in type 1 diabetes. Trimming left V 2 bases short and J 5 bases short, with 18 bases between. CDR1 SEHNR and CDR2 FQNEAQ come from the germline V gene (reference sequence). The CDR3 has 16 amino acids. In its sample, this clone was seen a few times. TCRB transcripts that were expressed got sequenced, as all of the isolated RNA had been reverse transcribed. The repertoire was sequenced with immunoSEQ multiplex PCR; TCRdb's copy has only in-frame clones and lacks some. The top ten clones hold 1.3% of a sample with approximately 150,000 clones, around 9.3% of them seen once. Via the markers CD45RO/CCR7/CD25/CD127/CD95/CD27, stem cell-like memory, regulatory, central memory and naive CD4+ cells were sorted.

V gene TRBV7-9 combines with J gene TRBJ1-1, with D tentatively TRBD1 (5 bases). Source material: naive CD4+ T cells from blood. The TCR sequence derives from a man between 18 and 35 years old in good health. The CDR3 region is CASSLRSAQGGTEAFF. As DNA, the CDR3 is TGTGCCAGCAGCTTAAGATCGGCGCAGGGAGGTACTGAAGCTTTCTTT.